The source of this T cell receptor beta chain is a study of blood T cell repertoires in COVID-19. Turning to the study itself: COVID-19 samples, acute and convalescent, were from the United States, Italy and Spain. PBMCs, B-cell-depleted T cells, or T cells were the source of the cDNA or gDNA that made up the material.

CDR3 length: 17 residues. Trimming took 2 bases from V and 1 from J; bases not matched to a gene: 7. Original processing methods: Estimation of nucleated cell counts was performed using reference gene primer amplification. Sequenced by immunoSEQ multiplex PCR; TCRdb stores in-frame clones only, minus some. V and J calls and clone size are copied from that table; D and trimming were computed from the DNA. The sample consists of some 220,000 clones, almost 85% of them appearing once. The sample was peripheral blood. The sequence derives from a man over 45 with acute or convalescent COVID-19. The chain uses TRBV23-1 and TRBJ2-5; 10 nucleotides line up with TRBD1. TRBV23-1 counts as an open reading frame of uncertain function. The CDR3 protein is CASSQPGTGEIQETQYF. DNA of the CDR3: TGCGCCAGCAGTCAACCAGGGACAGGGGAAATCCAAGAGACCCAGTACTTC.